The next 12 T cell receptor beta chains were all read from a single sample in a study of shared clonotypes between healthy human individuals. Clones were read by immunoSEQ multiplex PCR, and TCRdb kept only the in-frame ones, dropping some. The table records about 1,900,000 clones, approximately 94% of them present only once. Naive CD8 populations comprised CD45RO-negative cells positively selected for CCR7, excluding terminally differentiated effector memory CD45RA+ cells. Sequenced input: naive CD8+ T cells sorted from blood. Every receptor here comes from a man aged 18 to 30 in good health.

The CDR3 bases are TGTGCCAGCAGCTCCACTGGACTAGCTGGGGAGACCCAGTACTTC. This translates into CASSSTGLAGETQYF. This chain uses TRBV7-2 with TRBJ2-5; 8 bases fit TRBD2. Germline CDR1 is SGHTA and CDR2 is FQGNSA. This CDR3 region has 15 residues. Germline trimming cut 4 bases from V and 5 bases from J; bases unmatched to any gene: 9.

This clone was counted a few times. This sequence joins TRBV11-3 and TRBJ2-7; D is unresolved. Germline values: CDR1 SGHNT, CDR2 YENEEA. This CDR3 is 11 amino acids long. Between the trimmed V and J ends, which lost 5 bases and 3 bases, there was a span of 5 bases. The CDR3 DNA is TGTGCCAGCAGCCCTCACTACGAGCAGTACTTC. This encodes CASSPHYEQYF.

This chain links TRBV7-9 with TRBJ1-1, with TRBD1 matching 8 bases. V lost 4 bases and J lost 4; bases outside the gene matches: 8. Germline V gene sequence: CDR1 SEHNR, CDR2 FQNEAQ (reference sequence). The CDR3 is made up of 15 amino acids. The CDR3 nucleotides are TGTGCCAGCAGCTCTGGGACAGGCTGGGGCACTGAAGCTTTCTTT. Its protein product is CASSSGTGWGTEAFF.

This clone was found a few times. This chain connects TRBV27 to TRBJ1-4; D is unresolved. V was clipped by 3 bases and J by 8 bases, with 16 bases between them. Germline V gene lookup returns CDR1 MNHEY and CDR2 SMNVEV (reference sequence). This CDR3 region has 15 residues. CDR3: CASSLIPGAGEKLFF. The CDR3 DNA is TGTGCCAGCAGTTTGATCCCGGGAGCGGGGGAAAAACTGTTTTTT.

A word on this clone: The same CDR3 is also encoded by other DNA sequences in this sample. This rearrangement joins TRBV4-1 to TRBJ1-3; D call uncertain. The germline V gene encodes CDR1 MGHRA and CDR2 YSYEKL. V was shortened by 0 bases and J by 0 bases, with 6 bases between the two germline ends. The CDR3 loop spans 15 amino acids. CDR3 DNA: TGCGCCAGCAGCCAAGAGACCTCCTCTGGAAACACCATATATTTT. Amino acid sequence: CASSQETSSGNTIYF.

This clone was counted only a few times. V usage is TRBV2 and J usage is TRBJ2-7; tentative D call: TRBD2 (6 bases). V was cut by 6 bases and J by 5 bases, with 26 bases left in between. Germline V gene lookup returns CDR1 SNHLY and CDR2 FYNNEI. The CDR3 extends over 17 amino acids. The CDR3 loop reads CASRTSVEGILPHEQYF. The CDR3 coding sequence is TGTGCCAGCAGGACCTCAGTGGAGGGCATTCTCCCCCACGAGCAGTACTTC. Based on the CDR3 plus reference TRBV2 and TRBJ2-7, the full variable domain is EPEVTQTPSHQVTQMGQEVILRCVPISNHLYFYWYRQILGQKVEFLVSFYNNEISEKSEIFDDQFSVERPDGSNFTLKIRSTKLEDSAMYFCASRTSVEGILPHEQYFGPGTRLTVT.

This clone was seen only once. The chain carries TRBV11-3 and TRBJ2-3; 9 bases line up with TRBD1. This CDR3 has 16 amino acids. V lost 5 bases to trimming and J lost 2 bases; unmatched junction nucleotides: 8. The germline V gene has CDR1 SGHNT and CDR2 YENEEA. The CDR3 bases are TGTGCCAGCAGCCTGGGACAGGGATTGTACACAGATACGCAGTATTTT. Protein sequence: CASSLGQGLYTDTQYF.

This chain connects TRBV6-5 to TRBJ2-5; perhaps TRBD2 as D (5 bases). Germline V CDR1 and CDR2: MNHEY, SVGAGI. The CDR3 totals 13 residues. The V end was cut by 1 base, the J end by 4 bases, with 7 bases between. The CDR3 spells CASSYFAGETQYF. In DNA, the CDR3 is TGTGCCAGCAGTTACTTCGCGGGAGAGACCCAGTACTTC.

The rearrangement uses TRBV5-4 and TRBJ1-6; D may be TRBD1 (6 bases). Trimming took 4 bases from V and 8 from J, leaving 10 bases between them. CDR1 is SGHNT and CDR2 is YYREEE in the germline V gene (reference sequence). The CDR3 has 13 residues. Written as DNA, the CDR3 is TGTGCCAGCAGCCCGGACAGCTATTCACCCCTCCACTTT. Translation: CASSPDSYSPLHF.

In regard to this clone: Other DNA sequences in the same sample also yield this CDR3. The chain employs TRBV2 and TRBJ1-1, with 8 bases aligning to TRBD1. The germline V gene has CDR1 SNHLY and CDR2 FYNNEI. V trimming: 8 bases; J trimming: 1 base; junction bases outside the gene matches: 0. CDR3 length equals 12 residues. The CDR3 loop is CASGTGNTEAFF. The CDR3 nucleotides read TGTGCCAGCGGGACAGGGAACACTGAAGCTTTCTTT.

This sequence joins TRBV19 and TRBJ1-2; D gene unclear. Germline V gives CDR1 LNHDA, CDR2 SQIVND (reference sequence). The CDR3 totals 16 residues. Trimming took off 1 base at V and 4 bases at J, with 16 bases between the two ends. The CDR3 region has the DNA TGTGCCAGTAGTATAGGGATCTGGTCCCCCCTCTATGGCTACACCTTC. Translated, it gives CASSIGIWSPLYGYTF.

The chain has TRBV10-1 and TRBJ1-1, with D tentatively TRBD1 (5 bases). CDR1 and CDR2 from the germline V gene are WNHNN and SYGVQD (reference sequence). V was trimmed by 8 bases and J by 2 bases, leaving 12 bases between them. The CDR3 length is 13 residues. The CDR3 region has the DNA TGCGCCAGCCGGAGGGGCCAAAACACTGAAGCTTTCTTT. Translating gives CASRRGQNTEAFF.